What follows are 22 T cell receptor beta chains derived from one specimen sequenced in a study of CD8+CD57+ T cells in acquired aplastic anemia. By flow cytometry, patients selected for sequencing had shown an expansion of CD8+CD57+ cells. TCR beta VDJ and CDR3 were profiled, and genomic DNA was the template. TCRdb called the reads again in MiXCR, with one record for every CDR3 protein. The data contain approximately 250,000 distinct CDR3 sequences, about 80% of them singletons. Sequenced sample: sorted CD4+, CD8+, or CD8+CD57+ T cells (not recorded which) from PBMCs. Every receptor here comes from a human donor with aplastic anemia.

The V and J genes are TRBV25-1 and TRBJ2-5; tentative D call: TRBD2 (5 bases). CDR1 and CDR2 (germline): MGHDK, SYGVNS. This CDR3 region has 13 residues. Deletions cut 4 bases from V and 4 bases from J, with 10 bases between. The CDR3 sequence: CASSGWETETQYF. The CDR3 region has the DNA TGTGCCAGCAGTGGATGGGAGACAGAGACCCAGTACTTC.

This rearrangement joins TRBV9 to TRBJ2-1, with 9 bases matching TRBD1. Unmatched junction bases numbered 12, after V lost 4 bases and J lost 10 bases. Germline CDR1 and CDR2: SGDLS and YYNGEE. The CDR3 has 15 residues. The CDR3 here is CASSLGTGTTYEQFF. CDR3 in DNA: TGTGCCAGCAGCCTGGGGACAGGGACGACCTACGAGCAGTTCTTC.

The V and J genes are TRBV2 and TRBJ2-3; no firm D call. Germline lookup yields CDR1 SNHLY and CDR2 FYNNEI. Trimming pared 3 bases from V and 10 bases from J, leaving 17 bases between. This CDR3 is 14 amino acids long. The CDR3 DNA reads TGTGCCAGCAGTGATGCGGATAGTAATGAGCCGCAGTATTTT. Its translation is CASSDADSNEPQYF.

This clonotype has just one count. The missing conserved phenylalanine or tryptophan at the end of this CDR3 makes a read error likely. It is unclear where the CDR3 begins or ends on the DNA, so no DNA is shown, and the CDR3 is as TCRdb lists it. CDR3 residues: CASGDGRTDTQDSFL. The chain carries TRBV2 and TRBJ1-1; whether TRBD1, the table's D call, matches the DNA was not checked. Germline-derived CDR1 and CDR2 are SNHLY and FYNNEI. Including both end residues, the CDR3 is 15 amino acids long.

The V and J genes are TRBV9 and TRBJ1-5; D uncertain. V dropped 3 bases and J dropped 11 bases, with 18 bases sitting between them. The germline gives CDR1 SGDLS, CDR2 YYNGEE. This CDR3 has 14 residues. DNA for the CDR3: TGTGCCAGCAGCGATGATTATGGCAACAATGCCCAGCATTTT. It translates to CASSDDYGNNAQHF.

CDR3 in DNA: TGTGCCAGCAGTGAGGCGGGAGGTACCGATACGCAGTATTTT. Protein product: CASSEAGGTDTQYF. The gene calls are TRBV2 and TRBJ2-3; the match to TRBD2 covers 8 bases. V lost 3 bases and J lost 6; bases outside the gene matches: 5. CDR3 length equals 14 residues. CDR1 is SNHLY and CDR2 is FYNNEI in the germline V gene.

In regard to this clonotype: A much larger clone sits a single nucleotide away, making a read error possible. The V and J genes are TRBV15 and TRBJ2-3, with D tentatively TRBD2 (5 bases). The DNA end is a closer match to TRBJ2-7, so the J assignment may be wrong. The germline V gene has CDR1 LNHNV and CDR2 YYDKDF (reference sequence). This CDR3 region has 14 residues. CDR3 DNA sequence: TGTGCCACCAGCGGCCCGGGCCTAGCCTATACGCAGTACTTC. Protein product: CATSGPGLAYTQYF.

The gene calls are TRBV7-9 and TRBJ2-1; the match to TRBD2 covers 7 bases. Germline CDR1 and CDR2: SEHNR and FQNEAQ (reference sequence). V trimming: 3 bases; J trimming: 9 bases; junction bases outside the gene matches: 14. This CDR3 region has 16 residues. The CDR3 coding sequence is TGTGCCAGCAGCTTTGAAAGCAGCGGGGTGAGCGTTGAGCAGTTCTTC. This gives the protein CASSFESSGVSVEQFF.

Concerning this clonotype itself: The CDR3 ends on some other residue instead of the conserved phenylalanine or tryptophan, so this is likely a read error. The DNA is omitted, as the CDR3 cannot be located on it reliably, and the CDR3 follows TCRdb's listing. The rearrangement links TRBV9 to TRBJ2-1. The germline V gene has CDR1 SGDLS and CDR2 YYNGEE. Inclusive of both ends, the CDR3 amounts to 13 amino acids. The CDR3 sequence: CASSLAARNEKQY.

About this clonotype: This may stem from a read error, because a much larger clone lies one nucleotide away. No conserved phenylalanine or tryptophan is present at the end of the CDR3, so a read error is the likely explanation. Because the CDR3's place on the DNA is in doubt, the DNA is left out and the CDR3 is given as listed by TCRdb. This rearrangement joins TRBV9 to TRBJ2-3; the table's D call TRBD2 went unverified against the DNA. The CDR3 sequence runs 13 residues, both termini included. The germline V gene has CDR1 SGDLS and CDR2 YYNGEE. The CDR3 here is CASSVGTSGIDTL.

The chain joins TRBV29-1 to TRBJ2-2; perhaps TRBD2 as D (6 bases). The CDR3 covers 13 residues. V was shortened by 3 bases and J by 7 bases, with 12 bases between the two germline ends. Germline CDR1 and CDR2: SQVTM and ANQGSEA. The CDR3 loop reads CSVERGRGGELFF. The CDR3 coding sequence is TGCAGCGTTGAGCGGGGCCGAGGCGGGGAGCTGTTTTTT.

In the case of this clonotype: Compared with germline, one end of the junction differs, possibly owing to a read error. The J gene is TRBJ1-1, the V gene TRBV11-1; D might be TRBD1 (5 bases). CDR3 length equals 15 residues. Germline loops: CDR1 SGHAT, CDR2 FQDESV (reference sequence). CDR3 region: CASSFHRSGGSDEHF. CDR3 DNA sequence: TGTGCCAGCAGCTTTCATAGAAGCGGGGGGAGCGATGAGCACTTT. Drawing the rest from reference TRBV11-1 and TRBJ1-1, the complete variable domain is EAEVAQSPRYKITEKSQAVAFWCDPISGHATLYWYRQILGQGPELLVQFQDESVVDDSQLPKDRFSAERLKGVDSTLKIQPAELGDSAMYLCASSFHRSGGSDEHFGQGTRLTVV.

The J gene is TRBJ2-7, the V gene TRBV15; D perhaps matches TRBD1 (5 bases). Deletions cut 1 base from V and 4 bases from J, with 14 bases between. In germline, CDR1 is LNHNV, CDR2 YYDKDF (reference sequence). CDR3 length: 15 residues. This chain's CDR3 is CATSRGNQGGYEQYF. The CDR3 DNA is TGTGCCACCAGCAGAGGGAACCAGGGTGGGTACGAGCAGTACTTC.

In nucleotides, the CDR3 is TGTGCCAGCAGCTTAGGGACAGGGACTGAAGCTATCTTTTATTTT. Encoded protein: CASSLGTGTEAIFYF. J is TRBJ2-3 and V is TRBV7-9, with 8 bases that match TRBD1. V was clipped by 1 base and J by 15 bases; unmatched bases: 15. Germline values: CDR1 SEHNR, CDR2 FQNEAQ (reference sequence). CDR3 size: 15 residues.

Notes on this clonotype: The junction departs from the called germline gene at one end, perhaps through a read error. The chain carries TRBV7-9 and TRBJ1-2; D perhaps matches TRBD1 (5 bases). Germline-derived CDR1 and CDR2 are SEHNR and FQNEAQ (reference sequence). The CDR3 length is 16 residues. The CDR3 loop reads CASSFRRSGGSDGYTF. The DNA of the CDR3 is TGTGCCAGCAGCTTTCGAAGAAGCGGGGGGAGCGATGGGTACACCTTC.

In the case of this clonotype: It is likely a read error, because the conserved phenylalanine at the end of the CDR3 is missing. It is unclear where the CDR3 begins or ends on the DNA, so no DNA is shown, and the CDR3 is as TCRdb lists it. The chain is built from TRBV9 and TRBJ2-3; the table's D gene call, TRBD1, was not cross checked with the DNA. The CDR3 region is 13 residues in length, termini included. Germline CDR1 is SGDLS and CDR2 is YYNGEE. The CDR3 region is CASGYRGTNTQFL.

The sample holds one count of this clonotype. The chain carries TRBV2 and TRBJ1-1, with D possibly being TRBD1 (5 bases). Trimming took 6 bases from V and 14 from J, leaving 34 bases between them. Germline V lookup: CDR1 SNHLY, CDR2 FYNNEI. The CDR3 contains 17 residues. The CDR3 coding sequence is TGTGCCAGCAGCGTAGAGGACACTCCCCCGGTGTATATTGGACCATTCTTT. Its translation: CASSVEDTPPVYIGPFF.

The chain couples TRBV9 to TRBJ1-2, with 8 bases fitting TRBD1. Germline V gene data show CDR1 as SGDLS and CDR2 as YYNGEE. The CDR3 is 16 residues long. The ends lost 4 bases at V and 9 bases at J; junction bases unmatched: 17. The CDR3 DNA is TGTGCCAGCAGCCCTCCGACAGGGGAAGAGACCCAGTGCTACACCTTC. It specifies CASSPPTGEETQCYTF.

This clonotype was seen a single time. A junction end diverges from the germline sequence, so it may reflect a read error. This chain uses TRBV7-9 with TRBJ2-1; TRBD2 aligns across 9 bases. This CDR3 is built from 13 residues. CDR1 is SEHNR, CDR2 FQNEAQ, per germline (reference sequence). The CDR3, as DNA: TGTGCCAGCAGTTCTAGCGGGACCCATGGAGAGACCTTC. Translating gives CASSSSGTHGETF.

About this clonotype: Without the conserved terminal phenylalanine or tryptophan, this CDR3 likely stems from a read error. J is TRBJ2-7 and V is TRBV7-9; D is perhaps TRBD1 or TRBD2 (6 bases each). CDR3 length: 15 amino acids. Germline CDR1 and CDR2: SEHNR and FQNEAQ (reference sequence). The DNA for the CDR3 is TGCGCCAGCAGCCAACAACAGGGAGGACGCTACGAGCAGTACTCC. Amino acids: CASSQQQGGRYEQYS.

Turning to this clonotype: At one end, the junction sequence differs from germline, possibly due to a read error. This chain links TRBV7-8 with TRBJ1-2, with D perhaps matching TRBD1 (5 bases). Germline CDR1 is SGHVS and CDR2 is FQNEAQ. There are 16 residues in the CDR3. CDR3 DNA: TGTGCCAGCAGCTCACCGGAGGGTGGGGGGGAGAATGGGTACACCTTC. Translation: CASSSPEGGGENGYTF.

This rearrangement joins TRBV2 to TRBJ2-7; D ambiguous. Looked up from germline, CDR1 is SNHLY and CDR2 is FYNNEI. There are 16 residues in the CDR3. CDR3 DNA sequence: TGTGCCACCAGTGATTTTGGGATGCATGAGCAGTTCGTGCAGTACGTC. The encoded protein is CATSDFGMHEQFVQYV.